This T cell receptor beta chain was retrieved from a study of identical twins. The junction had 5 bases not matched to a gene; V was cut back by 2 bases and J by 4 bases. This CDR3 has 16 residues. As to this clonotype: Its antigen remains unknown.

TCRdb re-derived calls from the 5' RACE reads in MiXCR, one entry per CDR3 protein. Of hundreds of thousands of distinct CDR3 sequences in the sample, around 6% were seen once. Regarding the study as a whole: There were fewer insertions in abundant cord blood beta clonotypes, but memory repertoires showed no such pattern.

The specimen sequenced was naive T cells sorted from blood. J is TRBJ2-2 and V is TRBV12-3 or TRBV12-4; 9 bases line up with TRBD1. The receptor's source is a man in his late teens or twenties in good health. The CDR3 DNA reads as TGTGCCAGCAGTTTACTCCTGACAGGGGGCACCGGGGAGCTGTTTTTT. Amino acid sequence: CASSLLLTGGTGELFF.